This T cell receptor beta chain stems from a study of regulatory T cells in long-lasting Graves disease. Study at large: Graves' patients, diagnosed recently, had received antithyroid drugs under 3 months. Study results and caveats: Persistent disease preferred TRBV28, TRBJ1-2 and TRBJ2-5. The number of shared public clonotypes was higher in persistent patients (around 2,700) than new patients (around 890).

Researchers made TCR beta libraries by using iRepertoire HTBI primers and running Arm-PCR on CDR3 regions. From the multiplex PCR reads, TCRdb called clonotypes with MiXCR, one entry per CDR3 protein. The table records 300,000 to 450,000 distinct CDR3 sequences, roughly a sixth of them present only once. The CDR3 is 16 amino acids. V gave up 0 bases and J gave up 3 bases; unmatched junction bases: 2. Germline V gives CDR1 SNHLY, CDR2 FYNNEI. This clonotype showed up just once. What it binds is not known. Time point denoted: newly diagnosed GD, antithyroid drugs for less than 3 months. There was RNA extracted from PBMCs, and the TCR library was made from it.

Sequencing was performed on peripheral blood mononuclear cells (PBMCs), taken at new diagnosis, from a patient treated with antithyroid drugs. The receptor comes from a female donor with Graves disease. The chain uses TRBV2 and TRBJ2-1, with 10 bases lining up with TRBD2. The CDR3 loop is CASSEASGGYYNEQFF. In DNA form, the CDR3 reads TGTGCCAGCAGTGAAGCTAGCGGGGGGTACTACAATGAGCAGTTCTTC.